One sample yielded the 9 T cell receptor beta chains listed below, sequenced in a study of graft-versus-host responses after intestinal transplantation. No antigen has been assigned to these receptors. Profiling relied on immunoSEQ multiplex PCR, and the TCRdb table lists in-frame clones only, not all of them. The sample carries around 100,000 clones, under 95% recorded once. Sequenced here: unstimulated CD8+ T cells sorted from spleen or lymph node cells, sampled before intestinal transplant. The receptors originated from a human donor who received an intestinal transplant.

The rearrangement links TRBV7-9 to TRBJ1-1; TRBD1 matches 8 bases. Germline-derived CDR1 and CDR2 are SEHNR and FQNEAQ (reference sequence). The V segment lost 2 bases and the J segment 7 bases; nucleotides outside the gene matches: 6. The CDR3 is 14 residues long. CDR3 nucleotides: TGTGCCAGCAGCTTACCTGGGACAGGATATGAAGCTTTCTTT. Translation gives CASSLPGTGYEAFF.

This clone has a handful of counts. The chain couples TRBV4-1 to TRBJ1-3; TRBD1 is a possible D gene (6 bases). The CDR3 length is 18 residues. CDR1 is MGHRA and CDR2 is YSYEKL in the germline V gene. V was cut by 0 bases and J by 0 bases, with 15 bases left in between. The DNA for the CDR3 is TGCGCCAGCAGCCAAGAGGGGGGCACCTCATTCTCTGGAAACACCATATATTTT. Encoded protein: CASSQEGGTSFSGNTIYF.

The chain carries TRBV6-1 and TRBJ1-3, with a tentative D call TRBD1 (6 bases). CDR1 is MNHNS and CDR2 is SASEGT in the germline V gene. With 8 bases removed from V and 0 bases from J, the gap between germline ends came to 14 bases. This CDR3 has 15 amino acids. DNA for the CDR3: TGTGCCAGCGTCAATGACAGGTCCTCTGGAAACACCATATATTTT. It translates to CASVNDRSSGNTIYF.

This rearrangement joins TRBV5-4 to TRBJ2-3; D may be TRBD2 (6 bases). Germline V gene lookup returns CDR1 SGHNT and CDR2 YYREEE (reference sequence). The CDR3 length is 15 residues. Trimming removed 3 bases from V and 1 base from J, with 12 bases in between. The DNA for the CDR3 is TGTGCCAGCAGCTGGGACTCAGCGGGCACAGATACGCAGTATTTT. Translation: CASSWDSAGTDTQYF.

Only one count was recorded for this clone. The chain links TRBV27 to TRBJ2-4; D is perhaps TRBD1 or TRBD2 (5 bases each). CDR1 MNHEY and CDR2 SMNVEV come from the germline V gene (reference sequence). The length of the CDR3 is 13 residues. V lost 9 bases, J lost 7 bases, and 16 bases lay in between. CDR3 sequence (DNA): TGTGCCAGTTCTTCTACGGGGCTGAACATTCAGTACTTC. Encoded protein: CASSSTGLNIQYF.

V usage is TRBV13 and J usage is TRBJ1-1, with D perhaps TRBD1 (5 bases). V was cut by 3 bases and J by 3 bases, with 17 bases left in between. The CDR3 length is 16 residues. CDR1 and CDR2 (germline): PRHDT, FYEKMQ (reference sequence). CDR3 DNA: TGTGCCAGCAGCTTCGGGGCTCGTCGCGGGGACACTGAAGCTTTCTTT. It is translated as CASSFGARRGDTEAFF.

This chain links TRBV19 with TRBJ2-5; TRBD2 matches at 13 bases. V lost 2 bases, J lost 4 bases, and 4 bases stayed unmatched. The germline CDR1 and CDR2 sequences are LNHDA and SQIVND (reference sequence). This CDR3 comprises 16 residues. The CDR3: CASSITSGGARETQYF. The CDR3 region has the DNA TGTGCCAGTAGTATAACTAGCGGGGGGGCCCGAGAGACCCAGTACTTC.

The J gene is TRBJ1-1, the V gene TRBV19; D unresolved. Per the germline V gene, CDR1 is LNHDA and CDR2 is SQIVND (reference sequence). V lost 6 bases, J lost 5 bases, and 13 bases lay in between. This CDR3 region has 13 residues. The DNA of the CDR3 is TGTGCCAGTAGGGGAAAAGGGATTACTGAAGCTTTCTTT. Amino acids: CASRGKGITEAFF.

This chain connects TRBV19 to TRBJ1-1; no definite D call. Looked up from germline, CDR1 is LNHDA and CDR2 is SQIVND (reference sequence). V lost 8 bases and J lost 1, with 14 bases in between. The CDR3 extends over 14 amino acids. The DNA of the CDR3 is TGTGCCAGTCACATCGGACGGCCGAACACTGAAGCTTTCTTT. Translation: CASHIGRPNTEAFF.